These 23 T cell receptor beta chains came from one sample sequenced in a study of shared clonotypes between healthy human individuals. Repertoires were generated with immunoSEQ multiplex PCR, while TCRdb's copy carries only in-frame clones and drops some. The sample includes 2,500,000 or so clones, more than 85% of them seen just once. Sequences were obtained from naive CD4+ T cells from PBMCs. Regarding subset: CD45RA+ positively selected. These receptors were obtained from a man younger than 30 in good health. Some clones in this sample may be carry-over from other donors' samples.

The chain combines TRBV4-2 with TRBJ2-3, with 13 bases matching TRBD2. Germline loops: CDR1 LGHNA, CDR2 YNFKEQ. V trimming: 2 bases; J trimming: 2 bases; junction bases outside the gene matches: 10. The CDR3 is made up of 19 amino acids. The CDR3 bases are TGTGCCAGCAGCCAACTTGGACTAGCGGGAGTGGGAGACACAGATACGCAGTATTTT. Translated: CASSQLGLAGVGDTDTQYF.

This clone has just a few counts. The V gene is TRBV5-6, the J gene TRBJ1-1; D might be TRBD1 (5 bases). This CDR3 spans 12 amino acids. The germline V gene encodes CDR1 SGHDT and CDR2 YYEEEE. V lost 1 base to trimming and J lost 7 bases, with 8 bases between them. The CDR3 DNA sequence: TGTGCCAGCAGCTTGTTGGGACGTGAAGCTTTCTTT. Its translation: CASSLLGREAFF.

The chain carries TRBV4-1 and TRBJ2-7; 7 positions match TRBD1. Looked up from germline, CDR1 is MGHRA and CDR2 is YSYEKL. This CDR3 contains 15 residues. V trimming: 3 bases; J trimming: 2 bases; junction bases outside the gene matches: 7. Written as DNA, the CDR3 is TGCGCCAGCAGCCAGAGGACGCAGGGGGCCTACGAGCAGTACTTC. This translates into CASSQRTQGAYEQYF.

J is TRBJ1-4 and V is TRBV18; D unclear. The V gene's germline CDR1 is KGHSH and CDR2 LQKENI. The germline V and J ends were trimmed by 3 bases and 10 bases, with 9 bases remaining between them. There are 12 residues in the CDR3. For the CDR3, the DNA is TGTGCCAGCTCACCCGACGGACCAAAACTGTTTTTT. Translated: CASSPDGPKLFF. Complete variable domain (other parts from reference TRBV18 and TRBJ1-4): NAGVMQNPRHLVRRRGQEARLRCSPMKGHSHVYWYRQLPEEGLKFMVYLQKENIIDESGMPKERFSAEFPKEGPSILRIQQVVRGDSAAYFCASSPDGPKLFFGSGTQLSVL.

The chain uses TRBV28 and TRBJ2-3; possibly TRBD1 or TRBD2 for D (5 bases each). The germline V and J ends were trimmed by 3 bases and 7 bases, with 17 bases remaining between them. The germline V gene has CDR1 MDHEN and CDR2 SYDVKM. The CDR3 contains 15 residues. CDR3 nucleotide sequence: TGTGCCAGCAGTTTGGTACGTCCTACGGGGCATACGCAGTATTTT. This gives the protein CASSLVRPTGHTQYF.

This clone came up once. The J gene is TRBJ2-3, the V gene TRBV5-1; TRBD2 matches 13 bases. This CDR3 is built from 18 residues. The V segment lost 4 bases and the J segment 5 bases; nucleotides outside the gene matches: 13. From germline, CDR1 is SGHRS and CDR2 YFSETQ. CDR3 residues: CASSHVPGLAGPGDTQYF. CDR3 nucleotide sequence: TGCGCCAGCAGCCATGTTCCGGGACTAGCGGGACCGGGAGATACGCAGTATTTT.

V is TRBV15 and J is TRBJ1-2, with unresolved D. Looked up from germline, CDR1 is LNHNV and CDR2 is YYDKDF (reference sequence). The CDR3 length is 14 residues. Trimming cost V 1 base and J 2 bases, with 8 bases left between them. The CDR3 protein is CATSRAQRNYGYTF. As DNA, the CDR3 is TGTGCCACCAGCAGAGCCCAGCGAAACTATGGCTACACCTTC.

The chain links TRBV19 to TRBJ1-2, with 8 bases fitting TRBD1. The CDR3 spans 17 residues. Germline loops: CDR1 LNHDA, CDR2 SQIVND (reference sequence). V lost 7 bases and J lost 8; bases outside the gene matches: 21. CDR3 residues: CASTMLGSGGAGGGYTF. The CDR3 DNA sequence: TGTGCCAGTACCATGCTTGGGTCAGGGGGCGCAGGAGGAGGCTACACCTTC.

The chain combines TRBV5-1 with TRBJ2-2; TRBD1 aligns across 7 bases. Germline loops: CDR1 SGHRS, CDR2 YFSETQ. V was pared by 4 bases and J by 6 bases, with 6 bases of the junction left unmatched. This CDR3 is built from 14 residues. This CDR3 reads CASSPRQGAGELFF. The CDR3 region has the DNA TGCGCCAGCAGCCCACGGCAGGGGGCCGGGGAGCTGTTTTTT. The full variable domain, in which reference TRBV5-1 and TRBJ2-2 provide the parts outside the CDR3, is KAGVTQTPRYLIKTRGQQVTLSCSPISGHRSVSWYQQTPGQGLQFLFEYFSETQRNKGNFPGRFSGRQFSNSRSEMNVSTLELGDSALYLCASSPRQGAGELFFGEGSRLTVL.

Regarding this clone: The sample carries other DNA sequences with the same CDR3. This rearrangement joins TRBV5-4 to TRBJ2-7; tentative D call: TRBD1 (6 bases). The CDR3 spans 14 residues. The germline V and J ends were trimmed by 1 base and 2 bases, with 10 bases remaining between them. Looked up from germline, CDR1 is SGHNT and CDR2 is YYREEE (reference sequence). CDR3 nucleotide sequence: TGTGCCAGCAGCTTGTTGGCAGGGGCCTACGAGCAGTACTTC. Translation: CASSLLAGAYEQYF. The full variable domain, in which reference TRBV5-4 and TRBJ2-7 provide the parts outside the CDR3, is ETGVTQSPTHLIKTRGQQVTLRCSSQSGHNTVSWYQQALGQGPQFIFQYYREEENGRGNFPPRFSGLQFPNYSSELNVNALELDDSALYLCASSLLAGAYEQYFGPGTRLTVT.

This clone turned up a few times. V gene TRBV27 combines with J gene TRBJ1-1; D perhaps matches TRBD1 (5 bases). Looked up from germline, CDR1 is MNHEY and CDR2 is SMNVEV (reference sequence). This CDR3 is built from 13 residues. V lost 5 bases to trimming and J lost 5 bases, with 12 bases between them. The CDR3 DNA reads TGTGCCAGCAGTCTCCCTGGGGGGACTGAAGCTTTCTTT. Residues: CASSLPGGTEAFF.

The rearrangement uses TRBV5-4 and TRBJ1-2; D remains ambiguous. The CDR3 is 14 amino acids. Germline V gene data show CDR1 as SGHNT and CDR2 as YYREEE (reference sequence). Trimming stripped 0 bases from V and 2 bases from J, with 8 bases between. CDR3: CASSLDAYNYGYTF. The CDR3 bases are TGTGCCAGCAGCTTGGACGCCTACAACTATGGCTACACCTTC.

J is TRBJ2-6 and V is TRBV29-1; no firm D call. CDR1 and CDR2 from the germline V gene are SQVTM and ANQGSEA. V lost 0 bases and J lost 3, with 3 bases in between. The CDR3 is made up of 13 amino acids. This CDR3 reads CSVEDDGANVLTF. In DNA, the CDR3 is TGCAGCGTTGAAGATGATGGGGCCAACGTCCTGACTTTC.

The chain combines TRBV28 with TRBJ1-2; the match to TRBD1 covers 7 bases. CDR1 is MDHEN, CDR2 SYDVKM, per germline. Unmatched junction bases numbered 4, after V lost 5 bases and J lost 7 bases. The CDR3 length is 12 residues. CDR3 amino acids: CASSTGVFGYTF. DNA of the CDR3: TGTGCCAGCAGTACAGGGGTTTTTGGCTACACCTTC.

This chain links TRBV7-8 with TRBJ2-3; D possibly uses TRBD1 or TRBD2 (5 bases each). The length of the CDR3 is 16 residues. Germline CDR1 SGHVS, CDR2 FQNEAQ. The V and J ends lost 4 bases and 1 base respectively, with 15 bases between them. The chain's CDR3 is CASSSTRGMGTDTQYF. The CDR3 DNA follows: TGTGCCAGCAGCTCCACTAGGGGTATGGGCACAGATACGCAGTATTTT.

This chain connects TRBV11-2 to TRBJ2-4, with TRBD2 as a possible D gene (5 bases). The CDR3 is made up of 14 amino acids. Deletions cut 0 bases from V and 12 bases from J, with 15 bases between. Germline CDR1 reads SGHAT; CDR2 reads FQNNGV. The CDR3 bases are TGTGCCAGCAGCTTAGATGTCGGACTGTCCAGTCAGTACTTC. It specifies CASSLDVGLSSQYF.

The chain has TRBV9 and TRBJ2-1; 8 nucleotides align to TRBD2. This CDR3 spans 15 amino acids. Germline CDR1 reads SGDLS; CDR2 reads YYNGEE. Unmatched junction bases numbered 5, after V lost 4 bases and J lost 2 bases. This CDR3 is CASSYTSGTYNEQFF. The CDR3 nucleotides are TGTGCCAGCAGCTATACTAGCGGAACCTACAATGAGCAGTTCTTC.

The rearrangement links TRBV7-2 to TRBJ1-1, with D unclear. Deletions cut 3 bases from V and 8 bases from J, with 19 bases between. CDR1 is SGHTA and CDR2 is FQGNSA in the germline V gene. The CDR3 has 15 amino acids. The CDR3 region has the DNA TGTGCCAGCAGCTTGAAGGGCAATTGGGCCACAGAAGCTTTCTTT. Its translation is CASSLKGNWATEAFF.

The chain joins TRBV14 to TRBJ2-3; 9 bases line up with TRBD1. Per the germline V gene, CDR1 is SGHDN and CDR2 is FVKESK. V shed 1 base and J 4 bases; nucleotides not matched to a gene: 9. The CDR3 runs 17 residues. CDR3: CASSQVPTGGSADTQYF. CDR3 in DNA: TGTGCCAGCAGCCAAGTTCCGACAGGGGGTTCCGCAGATACGCAGTATTTT. Full variable domain (outside the CDR3, taken from reference TRBV14 and TRBJ2-3): EAGVTQFPSHSVIEKGQTVTLRCDPISGHDNLYWYRRVMGKEIKFLLHFVKESKQDESGMPNNRFLAERTGGTYSTLKVQPAELEDSGVYFCASSQVPTGGSADTQYFGPGTRLTVL.

This rearrangement joins TRBV18 to TRBJ2-1, with no clear D. The CDR3 totals 15 residues. V was shortened by 6 bases and J by 0 bases, with 12 bases between the two germline ends. CDR1 is KGHSH and CDR2 is LQKENI in the germline V gene. CDR3 in amino acids: CASSQDISSYNEQFF. In nucleotides, the CDR3 is TGTGCCAGCTCTCAAGACATAAGCTCCTACAATGAGCAGTTCTTC.

This rearrangement joins TRBV28 to TRBJ2-3; D gene unclear. Germline CDR1 MDHEN, CDR2 SYDVKM. This CDR3 contains 12 residues. The V and J ends lost 3 bases and 7 bases respectively, with 8 bases between them. The CDR3 loop is CASSLISNTQYF. The CDR3 nucleotides are TGTGCCAGCAGTTTGATCTCCAATACGCAGTATTTT.

The V gene is TRBV5-3, the J gene TRBJ2-7; D is undetermined. TRBV5-3 carries the ORF label, with uncertain function. The CDR3 spans 12 residues. Trimming cost V 4 bases and J 2 bases, with 7 bases left between them. The CDR3 sequence is CARSTQPYEQYF. DNA of the CDR3: TGTGCCAGAAGCACTCAACCCTACGAGCAGTACTTC.

This clone has only one observation. The chain has TRBV5-1 and TRBJ1-1; D perhaps matches TRBD1 (6 bases). The V and J ends lost 1 base and 5 bases respectively, with 18 bases between them. CDR1 is SGHRS, CDR2 YFSETQ, per germline. The CDR3 contains 16 residues. The chain's CDR3 is CASSLMLVGGQTEAFF. In DNA, the CDR3 is TGCGCCAGCAGCTTGATGCTTGTGGGGGGGCAAACTGAAGCTTTCTTT.